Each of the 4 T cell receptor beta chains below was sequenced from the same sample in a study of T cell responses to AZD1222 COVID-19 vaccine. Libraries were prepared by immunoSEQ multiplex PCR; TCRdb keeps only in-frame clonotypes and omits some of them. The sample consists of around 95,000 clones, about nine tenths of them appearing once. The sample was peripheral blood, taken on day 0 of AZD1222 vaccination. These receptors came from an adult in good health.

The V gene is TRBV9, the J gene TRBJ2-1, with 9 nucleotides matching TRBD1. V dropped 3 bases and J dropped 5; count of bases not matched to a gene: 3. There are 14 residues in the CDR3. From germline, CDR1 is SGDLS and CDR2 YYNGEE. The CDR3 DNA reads TGTGCCAGCAGCGCGGGACAGGGTAACAATGAGCAGTTCTTC. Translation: CASSAGQGNNEQFF.

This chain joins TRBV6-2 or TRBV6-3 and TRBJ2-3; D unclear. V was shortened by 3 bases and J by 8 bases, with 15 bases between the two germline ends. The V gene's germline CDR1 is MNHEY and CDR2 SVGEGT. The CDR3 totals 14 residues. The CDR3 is CASSYLATTGTQYF. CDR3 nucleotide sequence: TGTGCCAGCAGTTATTTAGCTACCACGGGTACGCAGTATTTT.

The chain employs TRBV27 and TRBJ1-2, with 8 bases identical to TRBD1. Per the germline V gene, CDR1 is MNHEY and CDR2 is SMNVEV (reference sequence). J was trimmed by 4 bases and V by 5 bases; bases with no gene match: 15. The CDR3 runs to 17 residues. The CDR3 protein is CASSPGTGPLWGYGYTF. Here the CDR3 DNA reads TGTGCCAGCAGTCCCGGGACAGGACCCCTTTGGGGCTATGGCTACACCTTC.

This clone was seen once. CDR3 bases: TGTGCCAGCAGAATGGACAGGGCGGACTATGGCTACACCTTC. It specifies CASRMDRADYGYTF. The gene calls are TRBV6-1 and TRBJ1-2; TRBD1 matches at 8 bases. The J segment lost 3 bases and the V segment lost 6 bases, leaving 6 bases of the junction unmatched. Germline loops: CDR1 MNHNS, CDR2 SASEGT. The CDR3 extends over 14 amino acids.